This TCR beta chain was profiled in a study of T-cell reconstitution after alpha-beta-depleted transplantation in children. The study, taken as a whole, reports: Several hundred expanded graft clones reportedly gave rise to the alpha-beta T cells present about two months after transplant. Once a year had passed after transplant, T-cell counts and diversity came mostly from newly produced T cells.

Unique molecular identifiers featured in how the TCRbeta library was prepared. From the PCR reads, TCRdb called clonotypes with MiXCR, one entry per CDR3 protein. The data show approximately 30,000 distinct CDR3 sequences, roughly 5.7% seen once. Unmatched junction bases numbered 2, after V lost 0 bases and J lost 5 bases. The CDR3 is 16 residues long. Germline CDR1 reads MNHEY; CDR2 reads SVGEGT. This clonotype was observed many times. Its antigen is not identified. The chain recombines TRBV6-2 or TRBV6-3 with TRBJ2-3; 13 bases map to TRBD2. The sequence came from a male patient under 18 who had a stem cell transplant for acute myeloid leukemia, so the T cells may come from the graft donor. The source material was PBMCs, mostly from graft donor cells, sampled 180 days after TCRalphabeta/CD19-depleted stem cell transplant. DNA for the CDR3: TGTGCCAGCAGTTACTCACTAGCGGGAGGGGTAGATACGCAGTATTTT. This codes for CASSYSLAGGVDTQYF.